This note documents a single TCR beta chain sequence. Its recognized antigen is unknown. One base away lies a much larger clone, so this may be a sequencing read error. The data derive from a study of read filtering for tumor transcriptome and immune sequencing (dated by TCRdb to 2020 to 2022). With regard to the full study: The cohort was composed of approximately 16 male and roughly 13 female patients, with a mean age of about 68 years and an age range of roughly 45 to 80. By revised international staging, 8 patients were R-ISS I, over 15 were R-ISS II and more than five were R-ISS III. After DNase treatment, whole-transcriptome libraries were prepared with the TruSeq RNA Access Library Prep Kit. Per sample, about 4.05 to 11 million TCR-region mapped reads were obtained with IR-seq, compared with only about 80 to 1,300 with RNA-seq. The study compared TCR repertoires from targeted immune repertoire sequencing and bulk whole-transcriptome sequencing run on the same bone marrow samples. A main aim was a read-filtering strategy for immune repertoire data, specifically whether clonotypes supported by a single read should be removed. General findings and caveats noted by the study authors: Compared with RNA-seq, IR-seq captured clonotypes at much greater depth and more reliably, and a smaller IR-seq throughput was enough to identify most of the shared clonotypes. Single-read clonotypes made up around 82% of clonotypes but only roughly 3.6% of total reads in IR-seq, compared with approximately 70% of clonotypes and 35% to 55% of reads in RNA-seq. When single-read clonotypes were removed, the proportions of shared clonotypes in IR-seq and RNA-seq correlated more strongly. The sorted CD138-negative fraction was a mixed bone marrow immune population, not purified T cells.

The CDR1 and CDR2 encoded by the germline V gene are SGHTA and FQGNSA. The CDR3, from cysteine to phenylalanine, totals 14 residues. Left in the record is the CDR3 DNA by itself, 42 bases read in frame from the first base. Starting from roughly 410 ng RNA, TCR libraries were constructed with the Immunoverse kit using molecular barcoded adaptors that cover the alpha/delta and beta/gamma chains. The same RNA used for transcriptome sequencing was used for TCR library preparation. Sequencing of TCR libraries was carried out on an Illumina HiSeq 4000 with 2 x 150 cycles. The original methods were these. Using MiXCR, which included quality filtering and error correction, TCR reads were aligned to human V, D, J and C references and then assembled into CDR3 clonotypes. The tcR package in R was used for analysis of clonotype counts and gene usage diversity. Raw mapping reads were checked after the RNA-seq reads had been mapped by STAR aligner version 2.5.3a onto the human GRCh37 genome. To test how sequencing depth affects detected clonotypes, IR-seq fastq files were randomly downsampled with Seqtk 1.3. Clones were called with MiXCR by TCRdb after fastp trimmed the public reads at Q25, and only in-frame beta chains were retained. Each CDR3 protein gets just one entry, which takes the most common genes and DNA from the rows behind it. TCRdb's processing, not the study's, gives the V and J calls here. Recorded for this sample are about 130,000 distinct CDR3 sequences; 13% of them occurred a single time. Jointly, the top ten make up about 7.7% of the sample.

Every patient had bone marrow sampled at the time of active disease. Ficoll-Hypaque density gradient centrifugation was used to isolate the bone marrow mononuclear cells. Myeloma plasma cells were removed and CD138-negative cells were collected by negative selection after labeling with CD138 magnetic microbeads on a MACS separator. Flow cytometry with CD138 antibodies on an Attune NxT was used to check how pure the isolated cells were. Total RNA was extracted using TRIzol reagent and was quantified on a NanoDrop spectrophotometer. For each patient, the CD138-negative bone marrow sample underwent paired RNA-seq and IR-seq.

This receptor chain uses TRBV7-2 and TRBJ2-1; there is no confident call for the D gene. The receptor comes from a donor aged 40 or over with multiple myeloma. The sample consisted of a population of CD138-negative cells sorted from bone marrow. Interpreted using the paper, the cell subset or site label stands for: bone marrow mononuclear cells depleted of CD138+ plasma/myeloma cells by negative magnetic selection. CDR3 region: CASNLGLRRNEQFF. Here is the DNA: TGTGCCAGCAACTTAGGATTGAGGAGAAATGAGCAGTTCTTC.